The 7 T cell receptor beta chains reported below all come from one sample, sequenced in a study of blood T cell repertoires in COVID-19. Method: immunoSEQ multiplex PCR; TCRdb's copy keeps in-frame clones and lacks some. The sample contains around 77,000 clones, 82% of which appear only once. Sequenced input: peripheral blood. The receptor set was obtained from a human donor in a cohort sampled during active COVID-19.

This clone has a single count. For the CDR3, the DNA is TGTGCCAGCAGTACCGCGGGACAGAAGAATTCACCCCTCCACTTT. It specifies CASSTAGQKNSPLHF. The rearrangement joins TRBV28 to TRBJ1-6, with TRBD1 matching 7 bases. V lost 5 bases, J lost 7 bases, and 8 bases stayed unmatched. The CDR3 has 15 residues. Per germline, CDR1 MDHEN and CDR2 SYDVKM.

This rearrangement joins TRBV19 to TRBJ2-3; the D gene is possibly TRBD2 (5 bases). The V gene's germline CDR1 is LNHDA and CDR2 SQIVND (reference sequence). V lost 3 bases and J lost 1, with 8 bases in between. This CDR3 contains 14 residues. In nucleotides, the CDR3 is TGTGCCAGTAGTATGGGTAGCGGCACAGATACGCAGTATTTT. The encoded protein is CASSMGSGTDTQYF.

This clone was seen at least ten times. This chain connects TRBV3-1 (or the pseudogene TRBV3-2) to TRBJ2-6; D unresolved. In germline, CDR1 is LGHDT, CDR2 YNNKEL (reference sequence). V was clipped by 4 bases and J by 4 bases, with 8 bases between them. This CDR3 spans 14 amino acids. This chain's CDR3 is CASSLTLGANVLTF. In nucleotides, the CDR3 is TGTGCCAGCAGCCTAACTCTGGGGGCCAACGTCCTGACTTTC.

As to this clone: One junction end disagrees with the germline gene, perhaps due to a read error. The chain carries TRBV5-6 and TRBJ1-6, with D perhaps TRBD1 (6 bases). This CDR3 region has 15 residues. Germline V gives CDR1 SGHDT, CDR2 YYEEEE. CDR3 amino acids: CASSKRRGYYSPLHF. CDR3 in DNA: TGTGCCAGCAGCAAGCGCAGGGGCTATTATTCACCCCTCCACTTT.

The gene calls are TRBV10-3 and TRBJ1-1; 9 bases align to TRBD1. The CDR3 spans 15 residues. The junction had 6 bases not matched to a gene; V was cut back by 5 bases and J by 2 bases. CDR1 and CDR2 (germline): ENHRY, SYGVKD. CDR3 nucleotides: TGTGCCATCAGTACACCGGGACAGGGAAACACTGAAGCTTTCTTT. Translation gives CAISTPGQGNTEAFF.

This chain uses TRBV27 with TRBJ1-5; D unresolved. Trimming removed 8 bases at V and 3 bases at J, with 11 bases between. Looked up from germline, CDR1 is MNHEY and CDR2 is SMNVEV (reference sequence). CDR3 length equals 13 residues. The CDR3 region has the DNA TGTGCCAGCTCTCACAGAAACAATCAGCCCCAGCATTTT. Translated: CASSHRNNQPQHF.

The DNA for the CDR3 is TGTGCCAGCAGCCCACAAGGTCGGGGAACTAATGAAAAACTGTTTTTT. Translation: CASSPQGRGTNEKLFF. V and J are TRBV7-8 and TRBJ1-4; D gene uncertain. CDR3 length: 16 residues. V lost 5 bases, J lost 1 base, and 14 bases lay in between. The germline V gene encodes CDR1 SGHVS and CDR2 FQNEAQ.